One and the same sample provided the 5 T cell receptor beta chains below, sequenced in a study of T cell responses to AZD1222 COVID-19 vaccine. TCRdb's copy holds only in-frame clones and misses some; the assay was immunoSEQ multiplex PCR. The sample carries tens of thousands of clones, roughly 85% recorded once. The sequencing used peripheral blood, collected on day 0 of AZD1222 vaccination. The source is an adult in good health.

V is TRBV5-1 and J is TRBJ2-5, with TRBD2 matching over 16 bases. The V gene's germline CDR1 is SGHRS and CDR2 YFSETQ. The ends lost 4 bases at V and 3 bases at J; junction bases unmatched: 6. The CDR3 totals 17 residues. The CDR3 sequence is CASSPTGTSGGEETQYF. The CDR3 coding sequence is TGCGCCAGCAGCCCGACCGGGACTAGCGGGGGGGAAGAGACCCAGTACTTC.

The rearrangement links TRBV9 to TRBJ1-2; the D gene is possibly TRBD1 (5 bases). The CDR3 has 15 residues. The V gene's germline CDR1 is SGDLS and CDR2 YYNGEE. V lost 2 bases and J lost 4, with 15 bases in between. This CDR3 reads CASSVPGRVGYGYTF. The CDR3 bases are TGTGCCAGCAGCGTTCCCGGCAGGGTTGGCTATGGCTACACCTTC.

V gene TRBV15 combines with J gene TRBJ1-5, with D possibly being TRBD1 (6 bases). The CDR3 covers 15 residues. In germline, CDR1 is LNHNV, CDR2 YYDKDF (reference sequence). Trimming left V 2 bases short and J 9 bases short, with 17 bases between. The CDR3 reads CATSRPGQQRGPQHF. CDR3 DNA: TGTGCCACCAGCAGACCGGGACAACAAAGGGGGCCCCAGCATTTT.

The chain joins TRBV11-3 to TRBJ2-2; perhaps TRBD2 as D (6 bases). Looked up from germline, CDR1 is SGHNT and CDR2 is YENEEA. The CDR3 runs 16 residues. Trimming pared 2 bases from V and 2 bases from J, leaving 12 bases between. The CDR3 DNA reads TGTGCCAGCAGCTTAAGAGCCGGGGGTAACACCGGGGAGCTGTTTTTT. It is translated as CASSLRAGGNTGELFF.

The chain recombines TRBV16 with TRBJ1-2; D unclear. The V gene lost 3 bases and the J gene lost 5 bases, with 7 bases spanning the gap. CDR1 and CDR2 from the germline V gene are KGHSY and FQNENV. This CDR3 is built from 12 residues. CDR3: CASSQAVYGYTF. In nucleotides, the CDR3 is TGTGCCAGCAGCCAGGCAGTGTATGGCTACACCTTC. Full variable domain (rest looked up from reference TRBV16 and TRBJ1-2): GEEVAQTPKHLVRGEGQKAKLYCAPIKGHSYVFWYQQVLKNEFKFLISFQNENVFDETGMPKERFSAKCLPNSPCSLEIQATKLEDSAVYFCASSQAVYGYTFGSGTRLTVV.